These T cell receptor beta chains were read from a single sample in a study of T cells in Graves' hyperthyroidism and ophthalmopathy. TCRdb redid the calling of the multiplex PCR reads with MiXCR, one entry per CDR3 protein. The sample lists about 580,000 distinct CDR3 sequences, 40% to 55% occurring once. Material for sequencing was peripheral blood or thyroid tissue (not recorded which). The receptors come from a young woman with Graves' hyperthyroidism. The CDR3 runs from the conserved cysteine through the conserved F or W. A D gene is named only where the DNA matches it firmly. Clone size appears in some rows only: once, few, many, or a class for an expanded clone.

.,TRBV2,.,TRBJ1-2,CASSWEGGGYGYTF,TGTGCCAGCAGTTGGGAGGGCGGTGGCTATGGCTACACCTTC
few,TRBV7-9,.,TRBJ2-3,CASSSSTADTQYF,TGTGCCAGCAGCTCCAGCACTGCAGATACGCAGTATTTT
.,TRBV7-9,TRBD1,TRBJ1-2,CASSFVDPGTDYGYTF,TGTGCCAGCAGCTTCGTAGATCCCGGGACAGACTATGGCTACACCTTC
many,TRBV7-9,TRBD1,TRBJ2-7,CASSLEDRELYEQYF,TGTGCCAGCAGCTTAGAAGACAGGGAATTGTACGAGCAGTACTTC
.,TRBV14,TRBD2,TRBJ2-1,CASRIAGNNEQFF,TGTGCCAGCAGGATAGCGGGGAACAATGAGCAGTTCTTC
.,TRBV7-9,.,TRBJ1-5,CASRPGLYQETQHF,TGTGCCAGCAGACCGGGACTATACCAAGAGACCCAGCATTTT
.,TRBV27,.,TRBJ1-2,CASSLRGALNGYTF,TGTGCCAGCAGTTTACGGGGTGCCTTGAATGGCTACACCTTC
few,TRBV13,.,TRBJ2-7,CASSPLGDEQYF,TGTGCCAGCTCACCCCTCGGGGACGAGCAGTACTTC
.,TRBV2,.,TRBJ2-5,CASRLLESQGDQETQYF,TGTGCCAGCAGGTTATTGGAAAGCCAAGGAGATCAAGAGACCCAGTACTTC
.,TRBV15,.,TRBJ1-4,CATSRSSTNEKLFF,TGTGCCACCAGCAGAAGTTCAACTAATGAAAAACTGTTTTTT
.,TRBV20-1,.,TRBJ1-6,CSQVRAGYNSPLHF,TGCAGCCAAGTGAGAGCTGGCTATAATTCACCCCTCCACTTT
many,TRBV12-3/TRBV12-4,TRBD1,TRBJ1-4,CASSPTGGGEKLFF,TGTGCCAGCAGTCCGACAGGGGGCGGTGAAAAACTGTTTTTT
few,TRBV5-1,TRBD2,TRBJ2-6,CASSIGGGGGSSGANVLTF,TGCGCCAGCAGTATTGGTGGGGGGGGGGGTTCTTCTGGGGCCAACGTCCTGACTTTC
few,TRBV19,.,TRBJ1-4,CASNPRGVGDEKLFF,TGTGCCAGTAACCCCCGGGGGGTAGGTGATGAAAAACTGTTTTTT
.,TRBV7-9,.,TRBJ1-4,CASSLTRRDNEKLFF,TGTGCCAGCAGCTTAACCCGACGGGATAATGAAAAACTGTTTTTT
.,TRBV7-2,TRBD2,TRBJ2-7,CANAGGRTGELYF,TGTGCCAATGCGGGAGGGCGAACCGGGGAGCTGTACTTC
few,TRBV15,.,TRBJ2-2,CATSRDDASVATGELFF,TGTGCCACCAGCAGAGATGATGCTAGCGTAGCCACCGGGGAGCTGTTTTTT
many,TRBV9,TRBD2,TRBJ2-7,CASSVGEGDSYEQYF,TGTGCCAGCAGCGTCGGGGAGGGTGACTCCTACGAGCAGTACTTC
.,TRBV11-2,.,TRBJ1-2,CASSLGRALKNYYGYTF,TGTGCCAGCAGCTTAGGTAGGGCCCTGAAGAACTACTATGGCTACACCTTC
.,TRBV10-3,.,TRBJ2-4,CAISPRSEAKNIQYW,TGTGCCATCAGTCCACGATCCGAGGCCAAAAACATTCAGTACTGG